The rows below give T cell receptor beta chains drawn from one sample of a study of blood T cell repertoires in COVID-19. Repertoires were generated with immunoSEQ multiplex PCR, while TCRdb's copy carries only in-frame clones and drops some. Of some 220,000 clones listed, under 90% were seen once; the top ten hold over 15%. The sequenced sample was peripheral blood. These receptor sequences come from a woman of 80 years or more with active or convalescent COVID-19. Both conserved end residues are part of each CDR3. D genes are given only for firm matches. Part of the rows lack a size; the others show once, few, many or a class for expanded clones.

CDR3 DNA	CDR3 protein	D gene	J gene	V gene	clone size
TGCGCCAGCAGCTTGACAGGGAAGGAGACCCAGTACTTC	CASSLTGKETQYF	NA	TRBJ2-5	TRBV5-1	NA
TGTGCCAGCAGGCCAGGGTACGGTGAAGCTTTCTTT	CASRPGYGEAFF	NA	TRBJ1-1	TRBV6-5	NA
TGTGCCAGCAGTTCCCTGACCCGAGCGGGGGGGCCCTCAGATACGCAGTATTTT	CASSSLTRAGGPSDTQYF	TRBD2	TRBJ2-3	TRBV6-2/TRBV6-3	once
TGTGCCACCAGACAGGGAATCGGGGAGCTGTTTTTT	CATRQGIGELFF	TRBD1	TRBJ2-2	TRBV6-5	NA
TGTGCCTGGAGTGAACCCGGGACAGGGTCCTACGAGCAGTACTTC	CAWSEPGTGSYEQYF	TRBD1	TRBJ2-7	TRBV30	NA
TGTGCCAGCTCATCGTGGGCCCAAGGTCCAACCACTGAAGCTTTCTTT	CASSSWAQGPTTEAFF	NA	TRBJ1-1	TRBV18	NA
TGTGCCAGCAGTCATCCCTGGCGCGGGGGGCGGGTCTACAATGAGCAGTTCTTC	CASSHPWRGGRVYNEQFF	TRBD2	TRBJ2-1	TRBV6-2/TRBV6-3	once
TGCAGTGCTGGTGAACAGGGGCACGGCCAGTACTTC	CSAGEQGHGQYF	TRBD1	TRBJ2-5	TRBV20-1	NA
TGTGCCAGCAGTTACTCGACAGGGTTCAATCAGCCCCAGCATTTT	CASSYSTGFNQPQHF	TRBD1	TRBJ1-5	TRBV6-2/TRBV6-3	NA
TGTGCCAGCAGCTGGGGACAGAAGAACACTGAAGCTTTCTTT	CASSWGQKNTEAFF	TRBD1	TRBJ1-1	TRBV7-9	NA
TGTGCCAGCAGCTCCGTCACAGATACGCAGTATTTT	CASSSVTDTQYF	NA	TRBJ2-3	TRBV7-2	few
TGTGCCACCAGCAAGAAACAGGGGCCCACCTACGAGCAGTACTTC	CATSKKQGPTYEQYF	TRBD1	TRBJ2-7	TRBV15	once
TGTGCCAGTACCCCCTTGGGACTAGCGGGAGAGAGTGAGCAGTTCTTC	CASTPLGLAGESEQFF	TRBD2	TRBJ2-1	TRBV19	NA
TGTGCCAGCGACAATCCCTCTCGCACAGATACGCAGTATTTT	CASDNPSRTDTQYF	NA	TRBJ2-3	TRBV13	NA
TGTGCCACCAGCAGAGCAAGGGGCCTTCTTAGAGAGACCCAGTACTTC	CATSRARGLLRETQYF	NA	TRBJ2-5	TRBV15	NA
TGTGCCAGCACCAACAGGGATAACTATGGCTACACCTTC	CASTNRDNYGYTF	NA	TRBJ1-2	TRBV6-5	NA
TGTGCCAGCAGGGACAGGGTAAGAGGGGAGCAGTACTTC	CASRDRVRGEQYF	TRBD1	TRBJ2-7	TRBV27	NA
TGCGCCAGCCAAGAGCGCCCAAGCACAGATACGCAGTATTTT	CASQERPSTDTQYF	NA	TRBJ2-3	TRBV5-1	NA
TGTGCCAGCAGCTTTGGACAGATCCACACAGATACGCAGTATTTT	CASSFGQIHTDTQYF	NA	TRBJ2-3	TRBV7-3	NA
TGTGCCACCAGCAGAGTCAACCGGTATGGTAACTATGGCTACACCTTC	CATSRVNRYGNYGYTF	NA	TRBJ1-2	TRBV15	once
TGTGCCAGCAGCTTAAGAGGCCAGATCAAAGGCACCCAGTACTTC	CASSLRGQIKGTQYF	NA	TRBJ2-5	TRBV7-2	NA
TGTGCCAGCAGCCAGACTAGCGGGGGCACAGATACGCAGTATTTT	CASSQTSGGTDTQYF	TRBD2	TRBJ2-3	TRBV3-1/TRBV3-2	NA
TGTGCCAGCAGCTCACAGGGAAGTGGGGAAAAACTGTTTTTT	CASSSQGSGEKLFF	NA	TRBJ1-4	TRBV7-9	NA
TGTGCCAGCAGCCCGCGGGGGGCCTACGAGCAGTACTTC	CASSPRGAYEQYF	TRBD2	TRBJ2-7	TRBV7-2	NA
TGTGCCTGGAGTGGAAGGGGGAATCAGCCCCAGCATTTT	CAWSGRGNQPQHF	NA	TRBJ1-5	TRBV30	NA
TGTGCCAGCACCCGACAGGGAGCCTACGAGCAGTACTTC	CASTRQGAYEQYF	TRBD1	TRBJ2-7	TRBV27	NA
TGTGCCAGCAGCATTCAGGGTAACACCGGGGAGCTGTTTTTT	CASSIQGNTGELFF	NA	TRBJ2-2	TRBV9	NA
TGTGCCAGCTCGGGACAGCAGAATTCACCCCTCCACTTT	CASSGQQNSPLHF	TRBD1	TRBJ1-6	TRBV2	NA
TGTGCCAGCAGCCCTGGACTAGCGGCAGATACGCAGTATTTT	CASSPGLAADTQYF	TRBD2	TRBJ2-3	TRBV7-2	NA
TGTGCCAGCAGCTCTATGGGGGGCACTGAAGCTTTCTTT	CASSSMGGTEAFF	NA	TRBJ1-1	TRBV7-2	NA
TGTGCCAGCAGCTTGGGGGGACAGGGTTGGAATGAGCAGTTCTTC	CASSLGGQGWNEQFF	TRBD1	TRBJ2-1	TRBV5-4	NA
TGTGCCAGCAGCCCCCGACTAGCGAACACCGGGGAGCTGTTTTTT	CASSPRLANTGELFF	NA	TRBJ2-2	TRBV5-4	NA
TGTGCCAGCAGCTTGGCCTCTCTAGCGGGGACCAATGAGCAGTTCTTC	CASSLASLAGTNEQFF	TRBD2	TRBJ2-1	TRBV5-4	NA
TGCGCCAGCAGCTTGGAGGGGTTAACGACCGGGGAGCTGTTTTTT	CASSLEGLTTGELFF	NA	TRBJ2-2	TRBV5-1	NA
TGTGCCTGGAGCGGCGGGGGAAACTATGGCTACACCTTC	CAWSGGGNYGYTF	NA	TRBJ1-2	TRBV30	once
TGTGCCAGCAGTTTAGGGACTAGCGGGGGCCTTCCCTACGAGCAGTACTTC	CASSLGTSGGLPYEQYF	TRBD2	TRBJ2-7	TRBV27	NA
TGTGCCAGCAGCCAGACTCCGTCAGTAATGAACACTGAAGCTTTCTTT	CASSQTPSVMNTEAFF	NA	TRBJ1-1	TRBV3-1/TRBV3-2	NA